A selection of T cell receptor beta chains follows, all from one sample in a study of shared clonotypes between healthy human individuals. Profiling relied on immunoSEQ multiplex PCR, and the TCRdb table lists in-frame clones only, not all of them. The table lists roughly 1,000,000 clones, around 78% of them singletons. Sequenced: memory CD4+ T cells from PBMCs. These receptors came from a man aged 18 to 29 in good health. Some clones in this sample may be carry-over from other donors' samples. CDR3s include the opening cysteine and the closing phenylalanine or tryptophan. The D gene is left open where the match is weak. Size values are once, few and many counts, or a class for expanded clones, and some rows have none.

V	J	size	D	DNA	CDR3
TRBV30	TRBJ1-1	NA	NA	TGTGCCTGGAGTGTACATGGGGGTAGGGGAGAAGCTTTCTTT	CAWSVHGGRGEAFF
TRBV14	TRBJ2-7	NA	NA	TGTGCCAGCAGCCATTTATCCGAGCAGTACTTC	CASSHLSEQYF
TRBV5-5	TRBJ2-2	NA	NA	TGTGCCAGCAGCTTGGAAAGGGGCGCGGACACCGGGGAGCTGTTTTTT	CASSLERGADTGELFF
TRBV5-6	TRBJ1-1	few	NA	TGTGCCAGCAGCTTTACAGGGCCGCTGTATGAAGCTTTCTTT	CASSFTGPLYEAFF
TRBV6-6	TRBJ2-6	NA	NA	TGTGCCAGCACAATACCGACCGCTGGGGCCAACGTCCTGACTTTC	CASTIPTAGANVLTF
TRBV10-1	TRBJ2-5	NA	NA	TGCGCCAGCAGTGAATGGAAAGATGGGGAGACCCAGTACTTC	CASSEWKDGETQYF
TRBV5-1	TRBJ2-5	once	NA	TGCGCCAGCAGCTTGGGAGGTTTGCAAGAGACCCAGTACTTC	CASSLGGLQETQYF
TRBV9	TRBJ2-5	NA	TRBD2	TGTGCCAGCAGCGTAGGGGCCTTGGACGGGAGGGAGACCCAGTACTTC	CASSVGALDGRETQYF
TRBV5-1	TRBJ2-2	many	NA	TGCGCCAGCAGTACTCAGGGTTCCGGGGAGCTGTTTTTT	CASSTQGSGELFF
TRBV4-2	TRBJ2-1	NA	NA	TGTGCCAGCAGACAAAACACGGCGAGCTCCTACAATGAGCAGTTCTTC	CASRQNTASSYNEQFF
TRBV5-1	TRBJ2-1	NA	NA	TGCGCCACCAAGCCCCAGAGCTCCTACAATGAGCAGTTCTTC	CATKPQSSYNEQFF
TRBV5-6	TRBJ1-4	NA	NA	TGTGCCAGCAGCATAGGGACTCGGGGAGGCGGAAAACTGTTTTTT	CASSIGTRGGGKLFF